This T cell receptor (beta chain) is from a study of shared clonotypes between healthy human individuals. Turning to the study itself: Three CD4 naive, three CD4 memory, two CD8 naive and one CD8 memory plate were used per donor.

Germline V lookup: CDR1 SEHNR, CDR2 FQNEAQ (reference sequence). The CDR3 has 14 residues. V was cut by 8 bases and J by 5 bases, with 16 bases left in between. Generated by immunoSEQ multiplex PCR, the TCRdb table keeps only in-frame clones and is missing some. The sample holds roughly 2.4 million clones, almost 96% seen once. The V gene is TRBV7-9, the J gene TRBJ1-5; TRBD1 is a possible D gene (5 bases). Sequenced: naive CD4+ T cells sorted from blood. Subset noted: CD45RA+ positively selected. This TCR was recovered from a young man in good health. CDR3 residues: CASAPRGEYQPQHF. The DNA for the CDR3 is TGTGCCAGCGCCCCCCGGGGGGAATATCAGCCCCAGCATTTT.